This T cell receptor beta chain comes out of a study of T cells after yellow fever vaccination. TCRdb re-derived calls from the 5' RACE reads in MiXCR, one entry per CDR3 protein. The table records 250,000 to 350,000 distinct CDR3 sequences, around 4.5% of them present only once. Study-wide results and limits: The booster saw the reappearance of most primary-vaccination clones (about 95% CD4, less than 90% CD8). The appearance of a small share of clonotypes in both CD4 and CD8 compartments was observed.

Germline CDR1 MNHEY, CDR2 SVGAGI. There are 13 residues in the CDR3. The germline V and J ends were trimmed by 10 bases and 5 bases, with 17 bases remaining between them. This clonotype was counted at least ten times. Its target is not known. V gene TRBV6-5 combines with J gene TRBJ1-1, with no clear D. The sequenced sample was PBMCs, obtained 15 days after the yellow fever booster vaccination. This TCR came from a young man who received the YFV17D yellow fever vaccine. CDR3 loop: CATYSRMGTEAFF. As DNA, the CDR3 is TGTGCCACCTACTCGCGAATGGGAACTGAAGCTTTCTTT.